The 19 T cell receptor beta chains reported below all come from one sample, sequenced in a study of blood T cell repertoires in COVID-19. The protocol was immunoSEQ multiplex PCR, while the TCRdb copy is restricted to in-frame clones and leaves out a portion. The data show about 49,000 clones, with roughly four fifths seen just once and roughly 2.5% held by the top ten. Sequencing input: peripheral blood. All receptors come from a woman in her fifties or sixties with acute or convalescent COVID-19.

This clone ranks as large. Written as DNA, the CDR3 is TGTGCCTGGAGTGCGGGGGTTAACACTGAAGCTTTCTTT. It translates to CAWSAGVNTEAFF. The J gene is TRBJ1-1, the V gene TRBV30; tentative D call: TRBD1 (5 bases). Per germline, CDR1 GTSNPN and CDR2 SVGIG (reference sequence). Trimming took off 1 base at V and 2 bases at J, with 8 bases between the two ends. The CDR3 runs 13 residues.

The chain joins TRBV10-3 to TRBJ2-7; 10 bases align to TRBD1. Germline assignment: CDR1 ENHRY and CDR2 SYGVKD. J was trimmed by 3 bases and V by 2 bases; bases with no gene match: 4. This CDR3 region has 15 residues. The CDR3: CAISETDRGHYEQYF. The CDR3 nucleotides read TGTGCCATCAGTGAGACAGACAGGGGGCACTACGAGCAGTACTTC.

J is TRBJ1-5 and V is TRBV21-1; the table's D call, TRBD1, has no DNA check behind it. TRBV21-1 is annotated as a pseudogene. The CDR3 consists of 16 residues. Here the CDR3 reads CASPNRGPVSNQPQHF. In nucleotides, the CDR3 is TGTGCCAGCCCTAACAGGGGGCCTGTTAGCAATCAGCCCCAGCATTTT.

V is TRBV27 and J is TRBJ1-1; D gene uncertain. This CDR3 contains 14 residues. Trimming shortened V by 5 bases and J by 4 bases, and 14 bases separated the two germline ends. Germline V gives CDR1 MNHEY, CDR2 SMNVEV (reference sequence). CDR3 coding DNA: TGTGCCAGCAGTCCCTACACGGGTGGCACTGAAGCTTTCTTT. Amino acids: CASSPYTGGTEAFF.

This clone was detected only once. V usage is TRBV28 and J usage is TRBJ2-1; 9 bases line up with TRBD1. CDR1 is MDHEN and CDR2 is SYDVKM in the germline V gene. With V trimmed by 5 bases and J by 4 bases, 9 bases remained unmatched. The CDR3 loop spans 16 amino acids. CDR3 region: CASSLPPGQGYNEQFF. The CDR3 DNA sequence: TGTGCCAGCAGTCTACCTCCGGGACAGGGTTACAATGAGCAGTTCTTC.

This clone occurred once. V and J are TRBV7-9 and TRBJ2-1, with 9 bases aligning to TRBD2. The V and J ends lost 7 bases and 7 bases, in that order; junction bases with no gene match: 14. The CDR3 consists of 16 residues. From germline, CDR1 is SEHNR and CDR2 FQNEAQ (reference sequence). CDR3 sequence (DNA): TGTGCCAGCATCCGTATTAGCGGGAGCGTTGGGAATGAGCAGTTCTTC. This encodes CASIRISGSVGNEQFF.

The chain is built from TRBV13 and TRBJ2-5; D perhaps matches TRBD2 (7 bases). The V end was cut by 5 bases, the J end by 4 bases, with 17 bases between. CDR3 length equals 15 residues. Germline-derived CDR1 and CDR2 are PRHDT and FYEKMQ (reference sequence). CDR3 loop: CASSLGPRGAETQYF. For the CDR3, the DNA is TGTGCCAGCAGCCTGGGACCTCGGGGGGCAGAGACCCAGTACTTC.

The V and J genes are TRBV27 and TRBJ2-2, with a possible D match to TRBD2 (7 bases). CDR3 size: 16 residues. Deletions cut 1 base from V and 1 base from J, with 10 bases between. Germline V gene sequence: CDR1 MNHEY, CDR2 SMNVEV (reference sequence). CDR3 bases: TGTGCCAGCAGTTTATACGGGGGGCTGAACACCGGGGAGCTGTTTTTT. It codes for CASSLYGGLNTGELFF.

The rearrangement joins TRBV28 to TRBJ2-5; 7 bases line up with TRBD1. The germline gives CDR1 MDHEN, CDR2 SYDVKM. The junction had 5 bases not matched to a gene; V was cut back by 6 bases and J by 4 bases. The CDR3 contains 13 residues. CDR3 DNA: TGTGCCAGCAGCCGGGACAGTGCAGAGACCCAGTACTTC. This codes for CASSRDSAETQYF.

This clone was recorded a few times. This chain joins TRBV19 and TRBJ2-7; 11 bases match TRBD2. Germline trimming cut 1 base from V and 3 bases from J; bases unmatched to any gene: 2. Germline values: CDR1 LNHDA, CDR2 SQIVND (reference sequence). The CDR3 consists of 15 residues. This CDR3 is CASSIGLAGNYEQYF. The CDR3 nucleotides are TGTGCCAGTAGTATAGGACTAGCGGGAAACTACGAGCAGTACTTC.

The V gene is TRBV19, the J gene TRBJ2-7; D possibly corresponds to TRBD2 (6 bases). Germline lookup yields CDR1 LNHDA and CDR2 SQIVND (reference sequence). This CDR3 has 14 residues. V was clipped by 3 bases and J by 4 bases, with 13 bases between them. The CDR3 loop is CASSIQGGAYEQYF. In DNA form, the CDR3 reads TGTGCCAGTAGTATCCAGGGCGGGGCGTACGAGCAGTACTTC.

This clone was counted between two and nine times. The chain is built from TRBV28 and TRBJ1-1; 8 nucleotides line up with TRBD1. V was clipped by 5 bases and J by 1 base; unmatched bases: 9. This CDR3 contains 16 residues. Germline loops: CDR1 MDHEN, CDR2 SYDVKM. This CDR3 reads CASSPWSGTGNTEAFF. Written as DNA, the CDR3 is TGTGCCAGCAGTCCATGGTCTGGGACAGGGAACACTGAAGCTTTCTTT. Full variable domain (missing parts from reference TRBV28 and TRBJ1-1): DVKVTQSSRYLVKRTGEKVFLECVQDMDHENMFWYRQDPGLGLRLIYFSYDVKMKEKGDIPEGYSVSREKKERFSLILESASTNQTSMYLCASSPWSGTGNTEAFFGQGTRLTVV.

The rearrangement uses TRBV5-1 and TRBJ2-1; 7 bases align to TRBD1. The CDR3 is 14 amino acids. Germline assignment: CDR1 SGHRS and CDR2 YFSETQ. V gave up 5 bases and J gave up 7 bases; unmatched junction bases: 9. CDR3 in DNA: TGCGCCAGCAGTCCGTTCCAACAGGGGAATGAGCAGTTCTTC. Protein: CASSPFQQGNEQFF.

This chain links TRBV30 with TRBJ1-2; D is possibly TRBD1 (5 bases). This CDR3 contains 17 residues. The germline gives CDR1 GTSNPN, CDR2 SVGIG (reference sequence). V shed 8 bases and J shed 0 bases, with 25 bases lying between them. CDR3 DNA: TGTGCCAGCCGAGCAGGGATACGGTCGTACTCTAACTATGGCTACACCTTC. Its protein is CASRAGIRSYSNYGYTF. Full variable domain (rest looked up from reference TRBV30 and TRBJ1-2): SQTIHQWPATLVQPVGSPLSLECTVEGTSNPNLYWYRQAAGRGLQLLFYSVGIGQISSEVPQNLSASRPQDRQFILSSKKLLLSDSGFYLCASRAGIRSYSNYGYTFGSGTRLTVV.

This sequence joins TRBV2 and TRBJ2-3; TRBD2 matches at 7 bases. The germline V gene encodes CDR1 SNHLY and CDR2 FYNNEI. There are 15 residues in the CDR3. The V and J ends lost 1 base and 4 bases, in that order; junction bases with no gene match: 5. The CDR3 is CASSEVAGDADTQYF. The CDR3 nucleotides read TGTGCCAGCAGTGAAGTCGCGGGAGATGCAGATACGCAGTATTTT.

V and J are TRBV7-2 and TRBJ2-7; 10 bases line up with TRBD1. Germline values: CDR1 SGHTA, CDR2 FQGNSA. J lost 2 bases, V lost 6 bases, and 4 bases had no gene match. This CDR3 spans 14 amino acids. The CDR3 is CASSWDRGPYEQYF. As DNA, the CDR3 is TGTGCCAGCAGTTGGGACAGGGGCCCCTACGAGCAGTACTTC.

The DNA of the CDR3 is TGTGCCAGCAGTGCCGGGACTAGCAACACCGGGGAGCTGTTTTTT. It is translated as CASSAGTSNTGELFF. The chain couples TRBV27 to TRBJ2-2, with 9 bases aligning to TRBD2. Germline CDR1 is MNHEY and CDR2 is SMNVEV (reference sequence). The CDR3 contains 15 residues. J gave up 2 bases and V 5 bases, and 3 bases lay outside the gene matches.

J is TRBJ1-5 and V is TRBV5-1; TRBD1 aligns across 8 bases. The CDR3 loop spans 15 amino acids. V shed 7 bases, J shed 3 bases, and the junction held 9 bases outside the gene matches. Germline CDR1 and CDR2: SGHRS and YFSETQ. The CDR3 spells CASRPETGDNQPQHF. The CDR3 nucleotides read TGCGCCAGCCGACCCGAGACAGGGGACAATCAGCCCCAGCATTTT.

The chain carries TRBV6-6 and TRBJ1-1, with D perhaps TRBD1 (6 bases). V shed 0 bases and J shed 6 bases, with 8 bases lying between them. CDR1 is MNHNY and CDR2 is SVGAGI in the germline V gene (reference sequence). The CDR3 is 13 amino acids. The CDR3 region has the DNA TGTGCCAGCAGTTACTCAGAGGGGGCTGAAGCTTTCTTT. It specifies CASSYSEGAEAFF.